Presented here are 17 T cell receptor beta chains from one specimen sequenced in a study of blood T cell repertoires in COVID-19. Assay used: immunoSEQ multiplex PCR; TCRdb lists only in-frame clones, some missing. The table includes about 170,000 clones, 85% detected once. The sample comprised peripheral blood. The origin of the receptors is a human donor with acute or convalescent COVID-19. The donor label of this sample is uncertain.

CDR3 DNA: TGTGCCAGCAGCTTAGCGGGGCCTATGAACACTGAAGCTTTCTTT. Protein product: CASSLAGPMNTEAFF. The chain combines TRBV7-9 with TRBJ1-1; D possibly corresponds to TRBD1 (5 bases). Trimming pared 0 bases from V and 0 bases from J, leaving 8 bases between. Germline CDR1 is SEHNR and CDR2 is FQNEAQ (reference sequence). This CDR3 region has 15 residues.

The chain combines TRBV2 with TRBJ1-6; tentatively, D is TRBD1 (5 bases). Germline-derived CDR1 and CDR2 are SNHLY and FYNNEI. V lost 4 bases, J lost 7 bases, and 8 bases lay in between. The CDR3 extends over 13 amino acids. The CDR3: CASSGRVNSPLHF. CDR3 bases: TGTGCCAGCAGTGGCAGGGTGAATTCACCCCTCCACTTT.

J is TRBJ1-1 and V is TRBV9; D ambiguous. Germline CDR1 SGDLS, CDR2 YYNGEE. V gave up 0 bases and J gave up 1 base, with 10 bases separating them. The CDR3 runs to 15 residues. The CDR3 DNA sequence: TGTGCCAGCAGCGTAGGCTGGGCAGCGAACACTGAAGCTTTCTTT. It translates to CASSVGWAANTEAFF.

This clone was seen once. The chain's CDR3 is CASSPREGSGYTF. CDR3 coding DNA: TGTGCCAGCAGCCCCCGGGAGGGGTCTGGCTACACCTTC. The chain recombines TRBV3-1 (or the pseudogene TRBV3-2) with TRBJ1-2, with D perhaps matching TRBD1 (5 bases). Germline-derived CDR1 and CDR2 are LGHDT and YNNKEL (reference sequence). Trimming pared 4 bases from V and 7 bases from J, leaving 13 bases between. CDR3 length: 13 residues.

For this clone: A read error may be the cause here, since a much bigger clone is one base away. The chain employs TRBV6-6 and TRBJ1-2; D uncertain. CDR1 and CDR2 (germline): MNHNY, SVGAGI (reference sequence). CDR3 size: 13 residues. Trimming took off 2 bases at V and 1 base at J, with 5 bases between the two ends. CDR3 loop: CASSYDSNYGYTF. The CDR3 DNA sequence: TGTGCCAGCAGTTACGATAGTAACTATGGCTACACCTTC.

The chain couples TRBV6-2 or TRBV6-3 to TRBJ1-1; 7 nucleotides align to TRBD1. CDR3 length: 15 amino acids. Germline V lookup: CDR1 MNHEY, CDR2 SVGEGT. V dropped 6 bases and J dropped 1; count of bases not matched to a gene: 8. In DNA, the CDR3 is TGTGCCAGCAGCGCCCCCGGACAGGAGAACACTGAAGCTTTCTTT. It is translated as CASSAPGQENTEAFF.

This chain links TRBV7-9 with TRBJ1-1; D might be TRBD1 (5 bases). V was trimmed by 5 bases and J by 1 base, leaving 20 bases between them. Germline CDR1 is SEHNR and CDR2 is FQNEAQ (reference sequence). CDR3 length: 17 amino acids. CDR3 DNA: TGTGCCAGCAGCGGCGTGGGGGGAGGAGAGGGGAACACTGAAGCTTTCTTT. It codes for CASSGVGGGEGNTEAFF.

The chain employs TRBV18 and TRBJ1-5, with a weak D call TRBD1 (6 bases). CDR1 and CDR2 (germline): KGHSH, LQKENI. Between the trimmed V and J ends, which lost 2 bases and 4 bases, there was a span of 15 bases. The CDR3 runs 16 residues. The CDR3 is CASSPLDSLSNQPQHF. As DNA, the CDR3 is TGTGCCAGCTCACCATTGGACAGTCTTTCGAATCAGCCCCAGCATTTT.

CDR3 loop: CASSLPGTGTTDTQYF. In nucleotides, the CDR3 is TGTGCCAGCAGCTTGCCCGGGACAGGGACCACAGATACGCAGTATTTT. The chain employs TRBV5-5 and TRBJ2-3; 9 bases fit TRBD1. This CDR3 is 16 amino acids long. Germline V gene sequence: CDR1 SGHKS, CDR2 YYEKEE (reference sequence). The junction had 5 bases not matched to a gene; V was cut back by 1 base and J by 2 bases. Full variable domain (outside the CDR3, taken from reference TRBV5-5 and TRBJ2-3): DAGVTQSPTHLIKTRGQQVTLRCSPISGHKSVSWYQQVLGQGPQFIFQYYEKEERGRGNFPDRFSARQFPNYSSELNVNALLLGDSALYLCASSLPGTGTTDTQYFGPGTRLTVL.

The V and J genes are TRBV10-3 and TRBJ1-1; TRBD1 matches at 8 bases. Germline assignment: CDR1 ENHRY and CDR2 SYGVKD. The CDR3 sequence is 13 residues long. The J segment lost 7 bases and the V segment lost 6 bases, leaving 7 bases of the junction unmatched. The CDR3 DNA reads TGTGCCATCAGCAAGACAGGGGCCAATGAAGCTTTCTTT. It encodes CAISKTGANEAFF.

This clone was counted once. CDR3 coding DNA: TGTGCCAGCAGCCTCACTAGCGGGGGGGCATGGTCCTACGAGCAGTACTTC. Residues: CASSLTSGGAWSYEQYF. The rearrangement joins TRBV7-2 to TRBJ2-7; TRBD2 matches at 13 bases. Trimming cost V 5 bases and J 1 base; bases outside gene matches: 8. CDR3 size: 17 residues. Germline CDR1 and CDR2: SGHTA and FQGNSA. The whole variable domain, filled in from reference TRBV7-2 and TRBJ2-7, reads GAGVSQSPSNKVTEKGKDVELRCDPISGHTALYWYRQSLGQGLEFLIYFQGNSAPDKSGLPSDRFSAERTGGSVSTLTIQRTQQEDSAVYLCASSLTSGGAWSYEQYFGPGTRLTVT.

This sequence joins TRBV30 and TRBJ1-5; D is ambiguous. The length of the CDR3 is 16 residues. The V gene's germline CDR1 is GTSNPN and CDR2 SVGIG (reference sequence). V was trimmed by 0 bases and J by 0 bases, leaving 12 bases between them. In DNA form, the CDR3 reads TGTGCCTGGAGTGTACGAGGAGTGGGTAGCAATCAGCCCCAGCATTTT. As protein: CAWSVRGVGSNQPQHF. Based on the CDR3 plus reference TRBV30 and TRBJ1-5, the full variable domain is SQTIHQWPATLVQPVGSPLSLECTVEGTSNPNLYWYRQAAGRGLQLLFYSVGIGQISSEVPQNLSASRPQDRQFILSSKKLLLSDSGFYLCAWSVRGVGSNQPQHFGDGTRLSIL.

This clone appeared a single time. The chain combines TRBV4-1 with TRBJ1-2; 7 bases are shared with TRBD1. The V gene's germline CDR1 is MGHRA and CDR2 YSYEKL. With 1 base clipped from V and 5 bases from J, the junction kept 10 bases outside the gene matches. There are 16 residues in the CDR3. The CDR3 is CASSQAFGQAPYGYTF. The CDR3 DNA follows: TGCGCCAGCAGCCAAGCTTTCGGACAGGCCCCGTATGGCTACACCTTC.

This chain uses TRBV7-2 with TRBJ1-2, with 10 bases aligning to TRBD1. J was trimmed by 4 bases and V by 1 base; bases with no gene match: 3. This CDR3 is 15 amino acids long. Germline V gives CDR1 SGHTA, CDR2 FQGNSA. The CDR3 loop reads CASSLVGTGVYGYTF. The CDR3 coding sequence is TGTGCCAGCAGCTTAGTTGGGACAGGGGTCTATGGCTACACCTTC.

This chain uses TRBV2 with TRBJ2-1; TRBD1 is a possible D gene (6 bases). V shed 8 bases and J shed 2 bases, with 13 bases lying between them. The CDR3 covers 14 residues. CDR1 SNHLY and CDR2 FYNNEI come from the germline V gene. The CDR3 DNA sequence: TGTGCCAGCTACTCCGGGACACCCTACAATGAGCAGTTCTTC. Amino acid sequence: CASYSGTPYNEQFF. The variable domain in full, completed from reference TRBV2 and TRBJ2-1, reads EPEVTQTPSHQVTQMGQEVILRCVPISNHLYFYWYRQILGQKVEFLVSFYNNEISEKSEIFDDQFSVERPDGSNFTLKIRSTKLEDSAMYFCASYSGTPYNEQFFGPGTRLTVL.

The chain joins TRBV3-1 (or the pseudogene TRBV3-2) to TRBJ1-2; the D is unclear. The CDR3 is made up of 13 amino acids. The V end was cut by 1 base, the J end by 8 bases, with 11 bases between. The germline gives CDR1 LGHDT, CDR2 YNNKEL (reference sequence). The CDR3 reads CASSQASSQGYTF. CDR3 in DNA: TGTGCCAGCAGCCAAGCGAGCTCCCAAGGCTACACCTTC.

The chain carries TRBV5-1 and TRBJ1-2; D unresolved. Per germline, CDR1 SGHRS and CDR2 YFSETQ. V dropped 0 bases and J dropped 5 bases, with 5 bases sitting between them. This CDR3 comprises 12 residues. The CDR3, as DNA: TGCGCCAGCAGCTTGGATCAGTATGGCTACACCTTC. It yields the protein CASSLDQYGYTF.